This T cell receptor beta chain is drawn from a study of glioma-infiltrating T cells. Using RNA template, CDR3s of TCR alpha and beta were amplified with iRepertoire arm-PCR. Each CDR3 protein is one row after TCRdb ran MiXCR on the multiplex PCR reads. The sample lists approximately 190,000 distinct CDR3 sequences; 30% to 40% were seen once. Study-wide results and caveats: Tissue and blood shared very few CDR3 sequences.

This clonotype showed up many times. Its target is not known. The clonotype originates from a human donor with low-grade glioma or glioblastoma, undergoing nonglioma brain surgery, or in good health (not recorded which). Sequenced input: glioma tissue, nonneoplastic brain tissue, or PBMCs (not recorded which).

CDR3 DNA sequence: TGTGCCAGCAGTCGGACAGGGGGCAATCAGCCCCAGCATTTT. Residues: CASSRTGGNQPQHF. The chain employs TRBV12-3 or TRBV12-4 and TRBJ1-5; TRBD1 agrees at 9 bases. J was trimmed by 2 bases and V by 5 bases; bases with no gene match: 1. There are 14 residues in the CDR3.